This entry concerns a single T cell receptor (beta chain). The repertoire was sequenced with immunoSEQ multiplex PCR; TCRdb's copy has only in-frame clones and lacks some. The repertoire holds 95,000 to 150,000 clones, with just over 90% as singletons. These data are taken from a study of control samples from healthy donors and cancer patients. Input material: blood. The clonotype comes from a woman younger than 35 in good health.

This chain's CDR3 is CASRPARGSSYNEQFF. Written as DNA, the CDR3 is TGTGCCAGCAGGCCAGCCCGGGGGAGCTCCTACAATGAGCAGTTCTTC. The chain couples TRBV27 to TRBJ2-1; possibly TRBD2 for D (6 bases). The CDR3 is 16 amino acids. Between the trimmed V and J ends, which lost 6 bases and 0 bases, there was a span of 15 bases. Germline V gene lookup returns CDR1 MNHEY and CDR2 SMNVEV (reference sequence).